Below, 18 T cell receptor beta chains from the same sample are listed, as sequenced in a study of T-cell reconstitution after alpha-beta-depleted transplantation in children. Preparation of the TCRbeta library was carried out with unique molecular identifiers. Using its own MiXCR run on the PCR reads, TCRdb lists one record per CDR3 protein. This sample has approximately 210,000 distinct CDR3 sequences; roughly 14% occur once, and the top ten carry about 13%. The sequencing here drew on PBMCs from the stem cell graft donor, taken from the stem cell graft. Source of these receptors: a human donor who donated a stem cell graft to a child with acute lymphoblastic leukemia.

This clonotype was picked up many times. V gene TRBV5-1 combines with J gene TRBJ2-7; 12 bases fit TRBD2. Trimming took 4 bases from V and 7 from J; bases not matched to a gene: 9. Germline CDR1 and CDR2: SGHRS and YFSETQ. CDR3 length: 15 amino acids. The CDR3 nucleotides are TGCGCCAGCAGCCTCAGACTAGCGGGAGAGGGTGAGCAGTACTTC. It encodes CASSLRLAGEGEQYF.

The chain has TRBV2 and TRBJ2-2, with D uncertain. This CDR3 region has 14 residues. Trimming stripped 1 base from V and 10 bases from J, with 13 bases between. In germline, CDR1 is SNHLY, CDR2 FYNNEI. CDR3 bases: TGTGCCAGCAGTGAAGTAACCTTTATAGAGGAGCTGTTTTTT. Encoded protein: CASSEVTFIEELFF.

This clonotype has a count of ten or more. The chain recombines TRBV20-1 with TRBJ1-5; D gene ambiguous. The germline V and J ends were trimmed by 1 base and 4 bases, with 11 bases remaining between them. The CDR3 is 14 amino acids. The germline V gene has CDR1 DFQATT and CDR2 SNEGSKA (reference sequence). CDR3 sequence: CSARVGIGNQPQHF. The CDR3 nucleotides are TGCAGTGCTAGAGTTGGGATTGGGAATCAGCCCCAGCATTTT.

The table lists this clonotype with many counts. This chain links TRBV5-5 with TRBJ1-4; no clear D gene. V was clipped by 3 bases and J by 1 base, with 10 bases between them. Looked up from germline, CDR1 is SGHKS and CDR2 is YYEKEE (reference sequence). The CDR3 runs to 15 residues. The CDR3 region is CASSSTRGTNEKLFF. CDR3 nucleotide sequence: TGTGCCAGCAGCTCGACCCGGGGAACTAATGAAAAACTGTTTTTT.

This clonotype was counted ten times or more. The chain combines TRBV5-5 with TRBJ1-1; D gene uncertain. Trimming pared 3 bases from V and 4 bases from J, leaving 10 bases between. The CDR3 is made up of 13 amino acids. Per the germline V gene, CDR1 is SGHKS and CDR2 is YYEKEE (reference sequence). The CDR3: CASSWEGFTEAFF. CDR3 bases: TGTGCCAGCAGCTGGGAAGGGTTCACTGAAGCTTTCTTT.

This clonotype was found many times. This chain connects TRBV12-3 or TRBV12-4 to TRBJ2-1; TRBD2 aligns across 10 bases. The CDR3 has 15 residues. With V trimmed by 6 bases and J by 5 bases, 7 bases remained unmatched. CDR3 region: CASRPLAGVHNEQFF. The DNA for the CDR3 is TGTGCCAGCAGACCTCTAGCGGGAGTTCACAATGAGCAGTTCTTC.

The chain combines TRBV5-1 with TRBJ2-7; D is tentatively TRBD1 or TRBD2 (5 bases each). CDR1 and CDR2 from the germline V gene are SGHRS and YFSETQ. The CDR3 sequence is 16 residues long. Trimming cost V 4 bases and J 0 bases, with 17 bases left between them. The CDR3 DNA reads TGCGCCAGCAGCGATATCCGGGACGCCAGCTCCTACGAGCAGTACTTC. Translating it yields CASSDIRDASSYEQYF.

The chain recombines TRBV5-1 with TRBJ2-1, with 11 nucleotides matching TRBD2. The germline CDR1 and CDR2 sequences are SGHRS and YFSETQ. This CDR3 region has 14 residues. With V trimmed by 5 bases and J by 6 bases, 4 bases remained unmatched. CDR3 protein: CASSELAGVNEQFF. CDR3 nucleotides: TGCGCCAGCAGTGAACTAGCGGGAGTCAATGAGCAGTTCTTC.

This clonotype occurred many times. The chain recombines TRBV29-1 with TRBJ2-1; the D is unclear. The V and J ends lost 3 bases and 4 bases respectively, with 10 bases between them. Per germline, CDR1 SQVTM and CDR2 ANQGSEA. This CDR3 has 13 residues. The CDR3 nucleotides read TGCAGCGTTGATTCTCCGATTTACAATGAGCAGTTCTTC. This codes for CSVDSPIYNEQFF.

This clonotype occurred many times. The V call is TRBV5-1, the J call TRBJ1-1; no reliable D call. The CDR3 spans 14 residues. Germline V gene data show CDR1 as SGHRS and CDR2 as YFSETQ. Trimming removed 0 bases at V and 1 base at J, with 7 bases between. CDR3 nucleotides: TGCGCCAGCAGCTTGGAGGGCCAGAACACTGAAGCTTTCTTT. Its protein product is CASSLEGQNTEAFF.

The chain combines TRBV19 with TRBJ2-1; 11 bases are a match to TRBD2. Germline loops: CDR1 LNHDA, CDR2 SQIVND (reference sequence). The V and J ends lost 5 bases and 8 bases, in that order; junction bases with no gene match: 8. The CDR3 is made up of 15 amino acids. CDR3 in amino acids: CASSGLAGGLDEQFF. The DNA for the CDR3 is TGTGCCAGTAGTGGGCTAGCGGGAGGTTTAGATGAGCAGTTCTTC.

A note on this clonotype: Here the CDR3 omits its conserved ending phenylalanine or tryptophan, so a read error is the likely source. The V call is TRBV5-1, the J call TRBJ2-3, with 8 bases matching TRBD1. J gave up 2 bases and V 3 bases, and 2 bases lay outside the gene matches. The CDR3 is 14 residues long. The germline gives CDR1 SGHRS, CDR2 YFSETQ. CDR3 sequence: CASSWTGPTDTQYS. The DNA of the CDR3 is TGCGCCAGCAGCTGGACAGGGCCCACAGATACGCAGTATTCT.

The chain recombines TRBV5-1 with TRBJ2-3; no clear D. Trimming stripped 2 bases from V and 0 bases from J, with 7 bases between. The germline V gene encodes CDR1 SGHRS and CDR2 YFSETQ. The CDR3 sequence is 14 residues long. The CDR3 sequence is CASSFHTSTDTQYF. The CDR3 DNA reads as TGCGCCAGCAGCTTCCACACTAGCACAGATACGCAGTATTTT.

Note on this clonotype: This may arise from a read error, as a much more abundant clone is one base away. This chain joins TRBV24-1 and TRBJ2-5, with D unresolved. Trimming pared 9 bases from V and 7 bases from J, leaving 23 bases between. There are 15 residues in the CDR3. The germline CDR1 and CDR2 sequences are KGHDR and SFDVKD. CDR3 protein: CATVSLGMSVGTQYF. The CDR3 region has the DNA TGTGCCACCGTCTCCCTAGGGATGAGCGTGGGGACCCAGTACTTC.

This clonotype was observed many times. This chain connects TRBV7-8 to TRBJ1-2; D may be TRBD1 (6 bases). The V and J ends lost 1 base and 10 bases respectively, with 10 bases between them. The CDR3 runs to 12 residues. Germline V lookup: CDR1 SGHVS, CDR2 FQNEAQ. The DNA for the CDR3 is TGTGCCAGCAGCTTAGTACAGGGATACTACACCTTC. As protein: CASSLVQGYYTF. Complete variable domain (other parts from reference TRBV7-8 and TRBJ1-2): GAGVSQSPRYKVAKRGQDVALRCDPISGHVSLFWYQQALGQGPEFLTYFQNEAQLDKSGLPSDRFFAERPEGSVSTLKIQRTQQEDSAVYLCASSLVQGYYTFGSGTRLTVV.

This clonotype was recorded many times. The CDR3 region is CASSTSGRSYNEQFF. Here the CDR3 DNA reads TGTGCCAGCAGTACTAGCGGGCGTTCCTACAATGAGCAGTTCTTC. The V gene is TRBV12-3 or TRBV12-4, the J gene TRBJ2-1, with 9 positions matching TRBD2. The CDR3 consists of 15 residues. V shed 5 bases and J 1 base; nucleotides not matched to a gene: 3.

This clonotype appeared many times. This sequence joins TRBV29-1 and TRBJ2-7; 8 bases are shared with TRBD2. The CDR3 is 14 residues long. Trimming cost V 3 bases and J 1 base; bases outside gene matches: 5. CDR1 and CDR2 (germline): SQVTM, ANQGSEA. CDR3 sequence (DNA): TGCAGCGTTGAGACTAGCGCTGATTCCTACGAGCAGTACTTC. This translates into CSVETSADSYEQYF.

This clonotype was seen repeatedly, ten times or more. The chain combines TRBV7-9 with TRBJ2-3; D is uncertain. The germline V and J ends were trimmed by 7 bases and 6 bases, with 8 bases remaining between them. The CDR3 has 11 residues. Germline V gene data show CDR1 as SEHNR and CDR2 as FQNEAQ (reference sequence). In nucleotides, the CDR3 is TGTGCCAGCACCTCAGCTGATACGCAGTATTTT. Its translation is CASTSADTQYF.